The T cell receptor (beta chain) described here comes from a study of cytomegalovirus exposure and HLA in healthy donors. Whole-study findings and limits: Data from an earlier analysis indicated that most TCR beta V segments were productive either about 90% or about 30% of the time. An analysis that was carried out later associated some 17,000 TCR beta sequences with HLA alleles at 0.05 false discovery rate. A later analysis linked a missense DCLRE1C variant to TCR beta V- and J-gene trimming.

As regards this clone: Its matching antigen is unknown.

The PCR contained 60 Vbeta and 13 Jbeta primers. Clones were sequenced by immunoSEQ multiplex PCR, and TCRdb holds only the in-frame ones, with some missing. The sample yields 55,000 or so clones, roughly 74% seen once. The clonotype comes from a female donor in good health and CMV-seronegative. The specimen was PBMCs.

Written as DNA, the CDR3 is TGTGCCAGCAGCCAGGCCATCAGCCTGAACACTGAAGCTTTCTTT. The encoded protein is CASSQAISLNTEAFF. V gene TRBV7-2 combines with J gene TRBJ1-1; D is unclear. V shed 5 bases and J shed 0 bases, with 13 bases lying between them. The CDR3 runs 15 residues. In germline, CDR1 is SGHTA, CDR2 FQGNSA.